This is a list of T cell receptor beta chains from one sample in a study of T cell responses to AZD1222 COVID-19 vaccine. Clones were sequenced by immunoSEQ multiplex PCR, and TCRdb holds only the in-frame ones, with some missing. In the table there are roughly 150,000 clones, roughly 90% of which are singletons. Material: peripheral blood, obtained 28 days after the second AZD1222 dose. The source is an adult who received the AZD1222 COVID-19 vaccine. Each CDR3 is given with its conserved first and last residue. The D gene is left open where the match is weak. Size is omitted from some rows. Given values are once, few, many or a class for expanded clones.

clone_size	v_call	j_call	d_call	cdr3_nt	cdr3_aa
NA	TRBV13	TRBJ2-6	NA	TGTGCCAGCAGCTTAACGGGGTCTGGGGCCAACGTCCTGACTTTC	CASSLTGSGANVLTF
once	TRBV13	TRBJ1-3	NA	TGTGCCAGCAGCCTAGACAGTGGATCTGGAAACACCATATATTTT	CASSLDSGSGNTIYF
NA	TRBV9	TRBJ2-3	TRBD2	TGTGCCAGCAGCCGAAAAGGGGGACTAGCACGGGATACGCAGTATTTT	CASSRKGGLARDTQYF
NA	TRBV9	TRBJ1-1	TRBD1	TGTGCCAGCAGCGTAGATAAGAGGACAGGATCGAGCACTGAAGCTTTCTTT	CASSVDKRTGSSTEAFF
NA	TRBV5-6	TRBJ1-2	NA	TGTGCCAGCAGCACCCCTTATGGCTACACCTTC	CASSTPYGYTF
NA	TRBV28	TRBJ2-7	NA	TGTGCCAGCAGCCCCGACTACGAGCAGTACTTC	CASSPDYEQYF
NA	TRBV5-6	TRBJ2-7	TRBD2	TGTGCCAGCAGCTTGGGCTTAGCGGGGGTCCCCTCCTACGAGCAGTACTTC	CASSLGLAGVPSYEQYF
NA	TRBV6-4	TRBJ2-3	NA	TGTGCCAGCAGTGTAAACTGGTTACTTTGCGGAGATACGCAGTATTTT	CASSVNWLLCGDTQYF
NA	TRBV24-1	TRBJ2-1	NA	TGTGCCACCTTAGCGACCGCCCCAAGACAGAACAATGAGCAGTTCTTC	CATLATAPRQNNEQFF
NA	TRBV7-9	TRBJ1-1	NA	TGTGCCAGCAGCGTGGGGCCGGGCGGGAACACTGAAGCTTTCTTT	CASSVGPGGNTEAFF
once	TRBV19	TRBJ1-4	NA	TGTGCCAGTAGGCTGACCGCTGCAACTAATGAAAAACTGTTTTTT	CASRLTAATNEKLFF